This TCR beta chain came from a study of OX40 agonist ivuxolimab in advanced cancers. Trimming shortened V by 0 bases and J by 7 bases, and 15 bases separated the two germline ends. Germline V lookup: CDR1 MGHRA, CDR2 YSYEKL. The CDR3 contains 16 residues. Produced via immunoSEQ multiplex PCR; TCRdb's table is partial and in-frame only. Of 70,000 to 95,000 clones listed, around 88% were seen once; the top ten hold 2.5% to 3%. Sequencing used CD4+ or CD8+ T cells sorted from blood, obtained in a trial of the OX40 agonist ivuxolimab. The chain has TRBV4-1 and TRBJ1-4; D uncertain. The TCR sequence derives from an adult with an advanced solid tumor such as melanoma, head and neck, liver or kidney cancer. This CDR3 is CASSQEETVPSEKLFF. CDR3 sequence (DNA): TGCGCCAGCAGCCAAGAAGAAACAGTCCCTAGTGAAAAACTGTTTTTT.